The clone carrying this TCR beta chain turned up a few times. Its antigen is still unknown. The data stem from a study of beta chain features in type 1 diabetes. Study-wide background: Investigators examined more than 90 million sorted cells across all samples.

Notes on the study in general: Among patients, naive, central memory and Treg TCRB repertoires appeared more similar than among healthy donors.

Trimming removed 1 base from V and 4 bases from J; junction bases left unmatched: 5. The germline V gene has CDR1 MDHEN and CDR2 SYDVKM. This CDR3 comprises 15 residues. A sort by CD45RO/CCR7/CD25/CD127/CD95/CD27 yielded CD4+ naive, central memory, regulatory and stem cell-like memory cells. The investigators reverse transcribed all of the isolated RNA, so they sequenced expressed TCRB transcripts. TCRdb keeps only in-frame clones here, not all; method: immunoSEQ multiplex PCR. The sample shows about 340,000 clones, under 8.5% of them seen only once. The receptor's source is a woman aged 18-30 years in good health. Sequencing used central memory CD4+ T cells from blood. This rearrangement joins TRBV28 to TRBJ2-7; 9 nucleotides align to TRBD1. The CDR3 is CASSLLVTGGYEQYF. CDR3 DNA: TGTGCCAGCAGTTTATTGGTGACAGGGGGGTACGAGCAGTACTTC.